The 9 T cell receptor beta chains below come from one sample, sequenced in a study of cytotoxic CD8 clonotypes in ibrutinib-treated CLL (dated by TCRdb to the early 2020s). The method was the immunoSEQ multiplex PCR assay. TCRdb provides this immuneACCESS table in a form limited to in-frame rearrangements. Some clones are lacking; in checked studies, under half of them reflect an unresolved V gene, and why the rest are absent is not known. Recorded for this sample are approximately 130,000 clones; 84% of them occurred a single time. 3.3% of the sample lies in the top ten. The time point label for this specimen denotes: around 25 months on ibrutinib. Sequenced here: PBMCs, sampled after 24 months of ibrutinib treatment. These receptors came from a human donor with chronic lymphocytic leukemia.

This chain links TRBV25-1 with TRBJ1-1; the D is unclear. This CDR3 is 13 amino acids long. Germline CDR1 MGHDK, CDR2 SYGVNS. The V gene lost 10 bases and the J gene lost 0 bases, with 12 bases spanning the gap. CDR3 sequence (DNA): TGTGCCACTAGACGGACGGTGAACACTGAAGCTTTCTTT. Amino acids: CATRRTVNTEAFF.

The J gene is TRBJ2-1, the V gene TRBV7-7; 11 bases are shared with TRBD1. The CDR3 extends over 14 amino acids. Germline V gene data show CDR1 as SSHAT and CDR2 as FNYEAQ (reference sequence). The trim removed 6 bases at V and 7 bases at J, leaving 5 bases unmatched. In DNA, the CDR3 is TGTGCCAGCAGTTCCGGACAGGGGGCTAATGAGCAGTTCTTC. It is translated as CASSSGQGANEQFF.

A single count supports this clone. The chain employs TRBV5-4 and TRBJ2-7; a possible D gene is TRBD1 (5 bases). Trimming stripped 0 bases from V and 7 bases from J, with 14 bases between. The CDR3 has 14 residues. Germline CDR1 and CDR2: SGHNT and YYREEE (reference sequence). CDR3 amino acids: CASSLGRAKGEQYF. The CDR3 DNA is TGTGCCAGCAGCTTGGGCAGGGCCAAGGGGGAGCAGTACTTC.

The CDR3 bases are TGTGCCAGCAGTGTAGCCGGCGGTGGCTATGGCTACACCTTC. As protein: CASSVAGGGYGYTF. The chain links TRBV6-1 to TRBJ1-2, with D uncertain. Germline CDR1 is MNHNS and CDR2 is SASEGT. V lost 4 bases and J 4 bases, leaving 13 bases between the germline ends. The CDR3 has 14 residues.

The V gene is TRBV4-1, the J gene TRBJ1-5, with 11 nucleotides matching TRBD1. Germline CDR1 reads MGHRA; CDR2 reads YSYEKL. Trimming took 0 bases from V and 6 from J; bases not matched to a gene: 7. This CDR3 comprises 17 residues. CDR3 sequence reads: CASSQEGQGAFPQPQHF. CDR3 in DNA: TGCGCCAGCAGCCAAGAAGGACAGGGGGCTTTTCCTCAGCCCCAGCATTTT.

The V gene is TRBV5-1, the J gene TRBJ2-5; TRBD1 agrees at 9 bases. J lost 4 bases, V lost 0 bases, and 4 bases had no gene match. The CDR3 totals 15 residues. Germline V gene data show CDR1 as SGHRS and CDR2 as YFSETQ. CDR3 in amino acids: CASSLGTGEGETQYF. CDR3 DNA sequence: TGCGCCAGCAGCTTGGGGACAGGGGAGGGAGAGACCCAGTACTTC.

J is TRBJ2-5 and V is TRBV7-9; 12 bases match TRBD2. The CDR3 runs to 19 residues. The germline gives CDR1 SEHNR, CDR2 FQNEAQ (reference sequence). The junction had 9 bases not matched to a gene; V was cut back by 0 bases and J by 1 base. The CDR3 region has the DNA TGTGCCAGCAGCTTAGCGCTTACTAGCGGGGGGCCGGCCCAAGAGACCCAGTACTTC. It codes for CASSLALTSGGPAQETQYF.

The chain combines TRBV28 with TRBJ1-1, with 8 bases matching TRBD1. CDR1 and CDR2 (germline): MDHEN, SYDVKM. Trimming removed 5 bases from V and 4 bases from J; junction bases left unmatched: 6. CDR3 size: 14 residues. The CDR3 DNA reads as TGTGCCAGCAGTCCAGGGGGCTTGCGCACTGAAGCTTTCTTT. It is translated as CASSPGGLRTEAFF. Drawing the rest from reference TRBV28 and TRBJ1-1, the complete variable domain is DVKVTQSSRYLVKRTGEKVFLECVQDMDHENMFWYRQDPGLGLRLIYFSYDVKMKEKGDIPEGYSVSREKKERFSLILESASTNQTSMYLCASSPGGLRTEAFFGQGTRLTVV.

This chain connects TRBV6-5 to TRBJ1-1; D is uncertain. Germline values: CDR1 MNHEY, CDR2 SVGAGI. The CDR3 covers 15 residues. V lost 5 bases to trimming and J lost 1 base, with 14 bases between them. This chain's CDR3 is CASSPRGLGNTEAFF. The CDR3 nucleotides are TGTGCCAGCAGTCCCCGGGGTCTGGGGAACACTGAAGCTTTCTTT.